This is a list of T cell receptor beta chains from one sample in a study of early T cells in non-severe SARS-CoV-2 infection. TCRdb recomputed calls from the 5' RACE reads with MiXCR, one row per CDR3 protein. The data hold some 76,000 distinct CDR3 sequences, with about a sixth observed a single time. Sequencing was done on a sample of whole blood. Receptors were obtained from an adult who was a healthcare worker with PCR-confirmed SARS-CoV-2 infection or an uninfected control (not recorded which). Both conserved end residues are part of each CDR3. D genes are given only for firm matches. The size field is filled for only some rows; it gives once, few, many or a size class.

CDR3 DNA: TGTGCCAGCAGTCTAGGACTAGGGGCTGATACGCAGTATTTT
CDR3 protein: CASSLGLGADTQYF
V gene: TRBV28
D gene: TRBD2
J gene: TRBJ2-3
clone size: -

CDR3 DNA: TGCAGCGTTGAGAGCGCCGGGACCTTAAGGGATTTT
CDR3 protein: CSVESAGTLRDF
V gene: TRBV29-1
D gene: -
J gene: TRBJ1-1
clone size: -

CDR3 DNA: TGCGCCAGCAGACAGGGGTTAGGGACTGAAGCTTTCTTT
CDR3 protein: CASRQGLGTEAFF
V gene: TRBV5-1
D gene: TRBD1
J gene: TRBJ1-1
clone size: few

CDR3 DNA: TGTGCCAGCTCACCACCTGACTCCTATGGCTACACCTTC
CDR3 protein: CASSPPDSYGYTF
V gene: TRBV18
D gene: -
J gene: TRBJ1-2
clone size: few

CDR3 DNA: TGTGCCAGCCGTAGGGGGGGCGGTGAAGCTTTCTTT
CDR3 protein: CASRRGGGEAFF
V gene: TRBV6-1
D gene: -
J gene: TRBJ1-1
clone size: -

CDR3 DNA: TGTGCCAGCAGTCTGCCGGGACAGGGGATTTATGGCTACACCTTC
CDR3 protein: CASSLPGQGIYGYTF
V gene: TRBV12-3/TRBV12-4
D gene: TRBD1
J gene: TRBJ1-2
clone size: few

CDR3 DNA: TGTGCCAGCAGTTTAGTCAGGGGAAAGGGAAACACCATATATTTT
CDR3 protein: CASSLVRGKGNTIYF
V gene: TRBV28
D gene: -
J gene: TRBJ1-3
clone size: few

CDR3 DNA: TGCGCCAGCAGCCTGGTCCCTAATGAAAAACTGTTTTTT
CDR3 protein: CASSLVPNEKLFF
V gene: TRBV5-1
D gene: -
J gene: TRBJ1-4
clone size: -

CDR3 DNA: TGCGCCAGCAGCTTGGAAGTAGGATCGAACACTGAAGCTTTCTTT
CDR3 protein: CASSLEVGSNTEAFF
V gene: TRBV5-1
D gene: -
J gene: TRBJ1-1
clone size: many

CDR3 DNA: TGTGCCAGCAGCTTATCGGCAGGGGAGCAGTTCTTC
CDR3 protein: CASSLSAGEQFF
V gene: TRBV7-3
D gene: -
J gene: TRBJ2-1
clone size: many

CDR3 DNA: TGCGCCAGCAGCTTGGGTAGCAGCGGGGAGCTGTTTTTT
CDR3 protein: CASSLGSSGELFF
V gene: TRBV5-1
D gene: -
J gene: TRBJ2-2
clone size: -

CDR3 DNA: TGTGCCAGCAGCACCAGGGGACAGGGCACTGAAGCTTTCTTT
CDR3 protein: CASSTRGQGTEAFF
V gene: TRBV7-3
D gene: TRBD1
J gene: TRBJ1-1
clone size: -

CDR3 DNA: TGTGCCAGCAGCCAAGGGCAGGGAGGCCTCAATGAGCAGTTCTTC
CDR3 protein: CASSQGQGGLNEQFF
V gene: TRBV3-1
D gene: -
J gene: TRBJ2-1
clone size: few

CDR3 DNA: TGCAGCGTTGTCGGGACTCTGGGGGGGAACACTGAAGCTTTCTTT
CDR3 protein: CSVVGTLGGNTEAFF
V gene: TRBV29-1
D gene: -
J gene: TRBJ1-1
clone size: -

CDR3 DNA: TGTGCCAGCAGTTTATCCACCCCGGACAGGGTAGGGATGCCTGAAGCTTTCTTT
CDR3 protein: CASSLSTPDRVGMPEAFF
V gene: TRBV27
D gene: TRBD1
J gene: TRBJ1-1
clone size: -

CDR3 DNA: TGTGCCAGCAGCCCGGGACTTGCCCCAGAGACCCAGTACTTC
CDR3 protein: CASSPGLAPETQYF
V gene: TRBV7-8
D gene: -
J gene: TRBJ2-5
clone size: -

CDR3 DNA: TGTGCCAGCAGCCTACTAGCGGGAGGGCCTAGGGAGACCCAGTACTTC
CDR3 protein: CASSLLAGGPRETQYF
V gene: TRBV7-2
D gene: TRBD2
J gene: TRBJ2-5
clone size: -

CDR3 DNA: TGTGCCAGCAGCCAAGTGGACAGGGCGTTTGGTGAGCAGTTCTTC
CDR3 protein: CASSQVDRAFGEQFF
V gene: TRBV14
D gene: TRBD1
J gene: TRBJ2-1
clone size: -

CDR3 DNA: TGTGCCAGCAGTGAGCGGGTCGGGGGAGCCTACGAGCAGTACTTC
CDR3 protein: CASSERVGGAYEQYF
V gene: TRBV12-3/TRBV12-4
D gene: -
J gene: TRBJ2-7
clone size: -

CDR3 DNA: TGTGCCAGCAGCACCCCCGGGACAGGGATGGTCAATGAGCAGTTCTTC
CDR3 protein: CASSTPGTGMVNEQFF
V gene: TRBV7-3
D gene: TRBD1
J gene: TRBJ2-1
clone size: many

CDR3 DNA: TGTGCCAGCAGCTCCGTAGGACAGGGAATAGATACGCAGTATTTT
CDR3 protein: CASSSVGQGIDTQYF
V gene: TRBV7-9
D gene: TRBD1
J gene: TRBJ2-3
clone size: medium-sized

CDR3 DNA: TGTGCCACCAGTGATCGACAGGTACCCACCCCCGAGCAGTTCTTC
CDR3 protein: CATSDRQVPTPEQFF
V gene: TRBV24-1
D gene: -
J gene: TRBJ2-1
clone size: -

CDR3 DNA: TGTGCTAGTGGTTTGGGGTTAGCCTACGAGCAGTACTTC
CDR3 protein: CASGLGLAYEQYF
V gene: TRBV12-5
D gene: -
J gene: TRBJ2-7
clone size: -

CDR3 DNA: TGTGCCAGCAGCCAAGGGACAGGTGGCTATGGCTACACCTTC
CDR3 protein: CASSQGTGGYGYTF
V gene: TRBV3-1
D gene: TRBD1
J gene: TRBJ1-2
clone size: -

CDR3 DNA: TGCAGTGCTTTCTCGACTAGCGGGAGAGGCGAGCAGTACTTC
CDR3 protein: CSAFSTSGRGEQYF
V gene: TRBV20-1
D gene: TRBD2
J gene: TRBJ2-7
clone size: -

CDR3 DNA: TGTGCCAGCAGCCCAAGACGGGGGCACAATGAGCAGTTCTTC
CDR3 protein: CASSPRRGHNEQFF
V gene: TRBV7-9
D gene: -
J gene: TRBJ2-1
clone size: many

CDR3 DNA: TGTGCCAGCAGCCCAAACAGGAGCTCCTATAATTCACCCCTCCACTTT
CDR3 protein: CASSPNRSSYNSPLHF
V gene: TRBV27
D gene: -
J gene: TRBJ1-6
clone size: many

CDR3 DNA: TGTGCCATCAGTGAGCCCCCGGGAGGGGAGACCCAGTACTTC
CDR3 protein: CAISEPPGGETQYF
V gene: TRBV10-3
D gene: TRBD2
J gene: TRBJ2-5
clone size: few

CDR3 DNA: TGTGCCAGCAGCAGCGGACTAGCGGGGCCACATGAGCAGTTCTTC
CDR3 protein: CASSSGLAGPHEQFF
V gene: TRBV5-5
D gene: TRBD2
J gene: TRBJ2-1
clone size: few